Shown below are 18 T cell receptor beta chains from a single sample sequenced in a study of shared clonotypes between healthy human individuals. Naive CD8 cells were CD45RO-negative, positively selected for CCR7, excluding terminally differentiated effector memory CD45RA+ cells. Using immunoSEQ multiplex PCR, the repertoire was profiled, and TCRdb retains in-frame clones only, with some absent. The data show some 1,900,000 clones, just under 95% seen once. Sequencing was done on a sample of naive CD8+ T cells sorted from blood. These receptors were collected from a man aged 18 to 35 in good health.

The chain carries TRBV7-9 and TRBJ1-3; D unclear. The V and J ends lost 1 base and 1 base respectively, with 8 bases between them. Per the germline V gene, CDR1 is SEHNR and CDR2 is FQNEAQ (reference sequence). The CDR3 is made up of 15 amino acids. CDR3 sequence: CASSLGPGSGNTIYF. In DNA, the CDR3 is TGTGCCAGCAGCTTAGGTCCGGGGTCTGGAAACACCATATATTTT.

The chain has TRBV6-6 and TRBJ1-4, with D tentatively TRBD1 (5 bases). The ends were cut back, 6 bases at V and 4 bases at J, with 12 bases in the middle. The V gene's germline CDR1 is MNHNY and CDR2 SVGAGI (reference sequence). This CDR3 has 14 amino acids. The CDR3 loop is CASSPRDGNEKLFF. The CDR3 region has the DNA TGTGCCAGCAGCCCTCGGGACGGTAATGAAAAACTGTTTTTT.

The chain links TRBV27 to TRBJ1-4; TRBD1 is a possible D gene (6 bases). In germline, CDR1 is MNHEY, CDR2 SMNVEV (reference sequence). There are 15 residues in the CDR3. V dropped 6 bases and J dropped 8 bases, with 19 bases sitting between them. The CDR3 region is CASSRTTGGREKLFF. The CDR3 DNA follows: TGTGCCAGCAGCCGTACGACAGGTGGGAGGGAAAAACTGTTTTTT.

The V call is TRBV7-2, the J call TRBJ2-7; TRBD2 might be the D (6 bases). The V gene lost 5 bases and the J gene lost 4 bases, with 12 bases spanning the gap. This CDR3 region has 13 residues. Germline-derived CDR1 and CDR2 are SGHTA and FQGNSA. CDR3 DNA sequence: TGTGCCAGCAGCCTCCCTGCGGGGTACGAGCAGTACTTC. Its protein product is CASSLPAGYEQYF.

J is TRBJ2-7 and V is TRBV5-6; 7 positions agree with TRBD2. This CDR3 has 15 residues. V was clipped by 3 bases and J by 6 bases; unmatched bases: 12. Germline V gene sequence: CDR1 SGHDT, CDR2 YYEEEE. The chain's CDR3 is CASSYVRSAGVEQYF. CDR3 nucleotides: TGTGCCAGCAGCTACGTCCGGTCGGCGGGAGTCGAGCAGTACTTC.

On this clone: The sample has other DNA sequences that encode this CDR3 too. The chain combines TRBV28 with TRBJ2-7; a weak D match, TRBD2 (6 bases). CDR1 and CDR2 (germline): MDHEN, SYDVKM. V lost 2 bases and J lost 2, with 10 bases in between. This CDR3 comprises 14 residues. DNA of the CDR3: TGTGCCAGCAGTTTAATTGGCGGGACCTACGAGCAGTACTTC. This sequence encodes CASSLIGGTYEQYF.

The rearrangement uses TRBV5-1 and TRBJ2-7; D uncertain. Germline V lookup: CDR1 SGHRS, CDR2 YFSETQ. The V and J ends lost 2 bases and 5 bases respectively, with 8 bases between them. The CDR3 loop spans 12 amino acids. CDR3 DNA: TGCGCCAGCAGCTTCCTAGACGACGAGCAGTACTTC. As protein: CASSFLDDEQYF.

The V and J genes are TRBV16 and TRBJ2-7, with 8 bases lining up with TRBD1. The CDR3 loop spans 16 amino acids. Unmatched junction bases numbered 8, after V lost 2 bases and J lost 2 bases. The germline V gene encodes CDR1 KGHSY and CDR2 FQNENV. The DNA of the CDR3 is TGTGCCAGCAGCCAACACTCCGGGACAGGAGCCTACGAGCAGTACTTC. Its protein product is CASSQHSGTGAYEQYF.

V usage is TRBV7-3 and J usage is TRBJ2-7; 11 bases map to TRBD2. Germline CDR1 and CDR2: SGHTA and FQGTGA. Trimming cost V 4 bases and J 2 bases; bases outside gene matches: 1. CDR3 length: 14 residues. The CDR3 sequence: CASSYSGGAYEQYF. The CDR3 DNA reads TGTGCCAGCAGCTATAGCGGGGGGGCCTACGAGCAGTACTTC.

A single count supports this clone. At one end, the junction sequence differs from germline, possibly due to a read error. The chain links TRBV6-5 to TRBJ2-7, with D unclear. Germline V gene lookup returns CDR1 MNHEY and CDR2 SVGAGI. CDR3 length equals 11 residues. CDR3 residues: CASSYALEQCF. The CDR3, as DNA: TGTGCCAGCAGCTATGCCCTCGAGCAGTGCTTC.

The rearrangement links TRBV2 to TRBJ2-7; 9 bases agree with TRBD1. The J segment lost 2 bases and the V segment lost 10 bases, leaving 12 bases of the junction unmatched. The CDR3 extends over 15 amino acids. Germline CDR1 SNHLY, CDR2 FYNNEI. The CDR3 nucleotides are TGTGCCATCAACTCCGGGACAGGGATTACCTACGAGCAGTACTTC. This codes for CAINSGTGITYEQYF.

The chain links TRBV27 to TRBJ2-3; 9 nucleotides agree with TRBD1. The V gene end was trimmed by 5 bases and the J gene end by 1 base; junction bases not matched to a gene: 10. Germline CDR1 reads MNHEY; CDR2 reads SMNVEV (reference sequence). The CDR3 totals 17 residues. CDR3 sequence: CASSRLSWDRGTDTQYF. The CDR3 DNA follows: TGTGCCAGCAGTCGCCTAAGCTGGGACAGGGGCACAGATACGCAGTATTTT.

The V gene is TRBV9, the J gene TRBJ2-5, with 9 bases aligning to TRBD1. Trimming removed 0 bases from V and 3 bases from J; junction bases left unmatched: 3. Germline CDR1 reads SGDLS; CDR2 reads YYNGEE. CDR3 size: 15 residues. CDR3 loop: CASSVGGTGKETQYF. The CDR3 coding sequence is TGTGCCAGCAGCGTAGGAGGGACAGGGAAAGAGACCCAGTACTTC.

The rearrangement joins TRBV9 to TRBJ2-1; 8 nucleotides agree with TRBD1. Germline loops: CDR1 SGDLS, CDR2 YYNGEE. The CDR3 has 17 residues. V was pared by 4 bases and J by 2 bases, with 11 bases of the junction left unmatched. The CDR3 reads CASSPSSTGGAYNEQFF. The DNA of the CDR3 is TGTGCCAGCAGCCCTTCATCTACAGGGGGAGCCTACAATGAGCAGTTCTTC.

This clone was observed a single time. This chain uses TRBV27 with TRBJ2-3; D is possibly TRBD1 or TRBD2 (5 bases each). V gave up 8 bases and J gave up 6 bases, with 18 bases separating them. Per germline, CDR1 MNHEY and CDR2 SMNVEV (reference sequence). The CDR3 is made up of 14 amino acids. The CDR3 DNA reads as TGTGCCAGCGGGACCAGGAGTAGTGGCGATACGCAGTATTTT. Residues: CASGTRSSGDTQYF.

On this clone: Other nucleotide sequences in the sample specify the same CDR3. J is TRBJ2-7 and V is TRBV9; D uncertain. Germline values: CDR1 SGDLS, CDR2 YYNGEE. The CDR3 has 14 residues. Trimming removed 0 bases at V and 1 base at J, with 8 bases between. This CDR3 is CASSVGLGSYEQYF. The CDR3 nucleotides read TGTGCCAGCAGCGTAGGGCTGGGATCCTACGAGCAGTACTTC.

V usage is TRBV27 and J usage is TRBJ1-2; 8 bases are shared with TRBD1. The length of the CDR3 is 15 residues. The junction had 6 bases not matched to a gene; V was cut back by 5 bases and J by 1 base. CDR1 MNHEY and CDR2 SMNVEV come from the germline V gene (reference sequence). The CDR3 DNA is TGTGCCAGCAGTCCCCGACAGGGGCTTAACTATGGCTACACCTTC. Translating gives CASSPRQGLNYGYTF.

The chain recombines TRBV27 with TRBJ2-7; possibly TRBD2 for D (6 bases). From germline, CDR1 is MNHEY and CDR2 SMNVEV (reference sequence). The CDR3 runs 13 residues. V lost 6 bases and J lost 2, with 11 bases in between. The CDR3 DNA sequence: TGTGCCAGCAGCCCCCCGGGAGCCTACGAGCAGTACTTC. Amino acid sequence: CASSPPGAYEQYF.